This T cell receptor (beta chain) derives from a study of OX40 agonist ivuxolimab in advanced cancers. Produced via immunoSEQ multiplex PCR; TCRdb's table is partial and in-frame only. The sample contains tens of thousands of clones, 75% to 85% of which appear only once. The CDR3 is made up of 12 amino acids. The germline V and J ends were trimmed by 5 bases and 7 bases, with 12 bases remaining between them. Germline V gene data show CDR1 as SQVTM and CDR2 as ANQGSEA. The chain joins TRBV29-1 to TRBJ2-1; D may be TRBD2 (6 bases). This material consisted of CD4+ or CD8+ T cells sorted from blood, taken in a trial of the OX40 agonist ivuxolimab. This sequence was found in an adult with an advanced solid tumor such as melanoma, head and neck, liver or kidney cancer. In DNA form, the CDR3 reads TGCAGCGTTTTCGGTGCGGGGAATGAGCAGTTCTTC. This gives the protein CSVFGAGNEQFF.